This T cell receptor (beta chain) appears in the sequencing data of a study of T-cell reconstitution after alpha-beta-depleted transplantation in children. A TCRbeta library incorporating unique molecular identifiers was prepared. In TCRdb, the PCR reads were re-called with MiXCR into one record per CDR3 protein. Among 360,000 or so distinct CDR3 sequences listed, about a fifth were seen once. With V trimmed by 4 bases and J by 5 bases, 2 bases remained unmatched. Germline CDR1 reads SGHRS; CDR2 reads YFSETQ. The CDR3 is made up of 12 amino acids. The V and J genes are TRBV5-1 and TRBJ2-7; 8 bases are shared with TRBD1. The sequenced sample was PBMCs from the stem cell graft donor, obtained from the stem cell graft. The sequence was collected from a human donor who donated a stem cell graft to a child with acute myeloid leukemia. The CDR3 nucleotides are TGCGCCAGCAGCCAGGGGGCAAACGAGCAGTACTTC. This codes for CASSQGANEQYF.